This TCR beta chain was recovered during a study of blood T cell repertoires in COVID-19. Profiling relied on immunoSEQ multiplex PCR, and the TCRdb table lists in-frame clones only, not all of them. Here the sample spans 170,000 or so clones, 85% to 95% being singletons. This clone appeared a few times. The V and J ends lost 4 bases and 5 bases, in that order; junction bases with no gene match: 7. CDR1 is MDHEN and CDR2 is SYDVKM in the germline V gene. CDR3 length: 15 residues. The clonotype originates from a man aged 50 to 60 with acute or convalescent COVID-19. The rearrangement uses TRBV28 and TRBJ1-5; 8 bases match TRBD1. Source material: peripheral blood. The CDR3 sequence: CASSWSDRGDQPQHF. The CDR3 DNA sequence: TGTGCCAGCAGTTGGTCTGACAGGGGTGATCAGCCCCAGCATTTT.